The next 29 T cell receptor beta chains were all read from a single sample in a study of T-cell reconstitution after alpha-beta-depleted transplantation in children. Preparation of the TCRbeta library used unique molecular identifiers. TCRdb reprocessed the PCR reads via MiXCR and lists one record per CDR3 protein. The sample carries about 610,000 distinct CDR3 sequences, more than 20% recorded once. The sample here was PBMCs, taken before TCRalphabeta/CD19-depleted stem cell transplant. The receptor set was obtained from a boy less than two years old with Wiskott-Aldrich syndrome, due to receive a stem cell transplant.

In its sample, this clonotype was seen a few times. The chain recombines TRBV5-1 with TRBJ2-4, with a tentative D call TRBD1 (5 bases). CDR3 size: 15 residues. V lost 4 bases to trimming and J lost 5 bases, with 16 bases between them. Germline-derived CDR1 and CDR2 are SGHRS and YFSETQ. The CDR3 reads CASSAVLDRENIQYF. Here the CDR3 DNA reads TGCGCCAGCAGCGCCGTATTAGACAGAGAAAACATTCAGTACTTC.

V is TRBV4-1 and J is TRBJ2-3; no reliable D call. The CDR3 spans 14 residues. Trimming pared 0 bases from V and 5 bases from J, leaving 9 bases between. Looked up from germline, CDR1 is MGHRA and CDR2 is YSYEKL. This CDR3 reads CASSQDQAVDTQYF. The CDR3 coding sequence is TGCGCCAGCAGCCAAGATCAGGCAGTAGATACGCAGTATTTT.

The gene calls are TRBV5-1 and TRBJ2-5; 10 bases are a match to TRBD1. Looked up from germline, CDR1 is SGHRS and CDR2 is YFSETQ. This CDR3 is built from 15 residues. Losses at the gene ends were 0 bases for V and 4 bases for J; bases not matched to a gene: 3. Written as DNA, the CDR3 is TGCGCCAGCAGCTTGGTGACAGGGGGCGCAGAGACCCAGTACTTC. The encoded protein is CASSLVTGGAETQYF.

This clonotype was seen a few times. V usage is TRBV7-9 and J usage is TRBJ2-4, with D perhaps matching TRBD2 (5 bases). CDR3 length: 17 amino acids. V dropped 0 bases and J dropped 0 bases, with 12 bases sitting between them. Germline V gene lookup returns CDR1 SEHNR and CDR2 FQNEAQ (reference sequence). The DNA of the CDR3 is TGTGCCAGCAGCTTAGCGTGGACGGAGGTAGCCAAAAACATTCAGTACTTC. Residues: CASSLAWTEVAKNIQYF.

This clonotype has only a few counts. The chain couples TRBV7-9 to TRBJ2-7, with 10 bases fitting TRBD2. The germline V gene encodes CDR1 SEHNR and CDR2 FQNEAQ (reference sequence). The length of the CDR3 is 15 residues. V dropped 4 bases and J dropped 2; count of bases not matched to a gene: 5. CDR3 nucleotide sequence: TGTGCCAGCAGCTCTAGCGGGAGTGGCCCCTACGAGCAGTACTTC. It codes for CASSSSGSGPYEQYF.

The chain couples TRBV4-1 to TRBJ1-3; no clear D gene. The CDR3 spans 15 residues. V lost 0 bases and J 0 bases, leaving 6 bases between the germline ends. The V gene's germline CDR1 is MGHRA and CDR2 YSYEKL. CDR3 residues: CASSQDPVSGNTIYF. For the CDR3, the DNA is TGCGCCAGCAGCCAAGACCCGGTCTCTGGAAACACCATATATTTT.

This clonotype has only one observation. This chain uses TRBV4-1 with TRBJ2-1, with D perhaps assigned TRBD1 or TRBD2 (5 bases each). V was cut by 5 bases and J by 10 bases, with 12 bases left in between. The germline gives CDR1 MGHRA, CDR2 YSYEKL. CDR3 size: 12 residues. As DNA, the CDR3 is TGCGCCAGCAGCGAGCCCAGGGAGGAGCAGTTCTTC. It encodes CASSEPREEQFF.

The rearrangement uses TRBV2 and TRBJ1-2, with D unresolved. This CDR3 is 14 amino acids long. CDR1 and CDR2 from the germline V gene are SNHLY and FYNNEI. Trimming removed 2 bases at V and 5 bases at J, with 12 bases between. The CDR3 region has the DNA TGTGCCAGCAGTGAATCTGACATTCCATATGGCTACACCTTC. The encoded protein is CASSESDIPYGYTF. Full variable domain (missing parts from reference TRBV2 and TRBJ1-2): EPEVTQTPSHQVTQMGQEVILRCVPISNHLYFYWYRQILGQKVEFLVSFYNNEISEKSEIFDDQFSVERPDGSNFTLKIRSTKLEDSAMYFCASSESDIPYGYTFGSGTRLTVV.

This clonotype appeared a few times. This sequence joins TRBV5-1 and TRBJ2-1, with D hard to call. The CDR3 has 15 residues. The germline V and J ends were trimmed by 1 base and 0 bases, with 8 bases remaining between them. CDR1 and CDR2 (germline): SGHRS, YFSETQ. The DNA of the CDR3 is TGCGCCAGCAGCTTGATCTGGAGCTCCTACAATGAGCAGTTCTTC. Encoded protein: CASSLIWSSYNEQFF.

The table lists this clonotype with a few counts. V and J are TRBV11-2 and TRBJ2-2; 8 bases align to TRBD2. CDR1 is SGHAT and CDR2 is FQNNGV in the germline V gene. The CDR3 is 15 residues long. After removal of 1 base from V and 3 bases from J, the junction contained 1 base not matched to a gene. The CDR3, as DNA: TGTGCCAGCAGCTTAGCAGCGGGAGACACCGGGGAGCTGTTTTTT. Protein sequence: CASSLAAGDTGELFF.

In this sample, this clonotype turned up a few times. The chain recombines TRBV28 with TRBJ2-5, with D uncertain. The CDR3 is 16 amino acids. V lost 2 bases and J 2 bases, leaving 15 bases between the germline ends. Germline loops: CDR1 MDHEN, CDR2 SYDVKM. The chain's CDR3 is CASSLVGLGRQETQYF. The DNA of the CDR3 is TGTGCCAGCAGTTTAGTTGGGCTGGGCAGACAAGAGACCCAGTACTTC.

V usage is TRBV20-1 and J usage is TRBJ2-3; no clear D. V shed 3 bases and J shed 4 bases, with 8 bases lying between them. Germline loops: CDR1 DFQATT, CDR2 SNEGSKA (reference sequence). The CDR3 consists of 12 residues. The CDR3 DNA is TGCAGTGCTAGGGGTGCGTCAGATACGCAGTATTTT. Translation gives CSARGASDTQYF.

This clonotype was picked up many times. This rearrangement joins TRBV7-6 to TRBJ1-4; D gene unclear. The CDR3 extends over 14 amino acids. CDR1 and CDR2 (germline): SGHVS, FNYEAQ. V lost 5 bases, J lost 0 bases, and 7 bases lay in between. DNA for the CDR3: TGTGCCAGCAGCCGCAGAGCAACTAATGAAAAACTGTTTTTT. It is translated as CASSRRATNEKLFF.

In DNA form, the CDR3 reads TGCGCCAGCAGCCCGCGGACAGGGGCGAACTCCTACAATGAGCAGTTCTTC. Translated, it gives CASSPRTGANSYNEQFF. This chain links TRBV5-1 with TRBJ2-1; 9 bases agree with TRBD1. The trim removed 4 bases at V and 0 bases at J, leaving 8 bases unmatched. The CDR3 covers 17 residues. The germline V gene has CDR1 SGHRS and CDR2 YFSETQ. The full variable domain, completed using reference TRBV5-1 and TRBJ2-1, is KAGVTQTPRYLIKTRGQQVTLSCSPISGHRSVSWYQQTPGQGLQFLFEYFSETQRNKGNFPGRFSGRQFSNSRSEMNVSTLELGDSALYLCASSPRTGANSYNEQFFGPGTRLTVL.

This clonotype was picked up one time. The V call is TRBV28, the J call TRBJ2-1, with 8 positions matching TRBD1. V lost 6 bases to trimming and J lost 4 bases; unmatched junction nucleotides: 8. This CDR3 contains 15 residues. The germline V gene encodes CDR1 MDHEN and CDR2 SYDVKM. CDR3 protein: CASRKTGALYNEQFF. The CDR3 DNA reads as TGTGCCAGCAGGAAGACAGGGGCCCTTTACAATGAGCAGTTCTTC.

This clonotype was picked up a small number of times. The rearrangement links TRBV5-1 to TRBJ2-2; 11 positions agree with TRBD2. The germline V gene encodes CDR1 SGHRS and CDR2 YFSETQ. The CDR3 loop spans 16 amino acids. J was trimmed by 3 bases and V by 10 bases; bases with no gene match: 11. The DNA of the CDR3 is TGCGCCGACCTACCACCGGGACTAGCGGACACCGGGGAGCTGTTTTTT. As protein: CADLPPGLADTGELFF. Together with reference TRBV5-1 and TRBJ2-2, the CDR3 gives the full variable domain: KAGVTQTPRYLIKTRGQQVTLSCSPISGHRSVSWYQQTPGQGLQFLFEYFSETQRNKGNFPGRFSGRQFSNSRSEMNVSTLELGDSALYLCADLPPGLADTGELFFGEGSRLTVL.

V usage is TRBV5-1 and J usage is TRBJ1-2; no definite D call. The V gene lost 0 bases and the J gene lost 0 bases, with 9 bases spanning the gap. Germline CDR1 SGHRS, CDR2 YFSETQ. The CDR3 is 15 amino acids. The DNA of the CDR3 is TGCGCCAGCAGCTTGGCCCTCACATCTAACTATGGCTACACCTTC. Translation: CASSLALTSNYGYTF.

This clonotype was observed a handful of times. The J gene is TRBJ2-7, the V gene TRBV20-1; 8 bases are shared with TRBD1. J lost 2 bases, V lost 5 bases, and 5 bases had no gene match. The CDR3 is 13 residues long. CDR1 is DFQATT and CDR2 is SNEGSKA in the germline V gene (reference sequence). The CDR3 here is CSAETGGPYEQYF. CDR3 in DNA: TGCAGTGCTGAAACAGGGGGTCCCTACGAGCAGTACTTC.

This sequence joins TRBV28 and TRBJ2-6, with D possibly being TRBD1 or TRBD2 (5 bases each). Trimming stripped 7 bases from V and 4 bases from J, with 14 bases between. The CDR3 has 15 amino acids. CDR1 MDHEN and CDR2 SYDVKM come from the germline V gene. DNA of the CDR3: TGTGCCAGCAAGGGACGTCGCTGGGGGGCCAACGTCCTGACTTTC. Protein product: CASKGRRWGANVLTF.

The chain is built from TRBV25-1 and TRBJ2-1, with D uncertain. The ends were cut back, 0 bases at V and 0 bases at J, with 9 bases in the middle. In germline, CDR1 is MGHDK, CDR2 SYGVNS. The CDR3 sequence is 16 residues long. For the CDR3, the DNA is TGTGCCAGCAGTGAATATAGATTTAGCTCCTACAATGAGCAGTTCTTC. This gives the protein CASSEYRFSSYNEQFF. The full variable domain, rest sourced from reference TRBV25-1 and TRBJ2-1, is EADIYQTPRYLVIGTGKKITLECSQTMGHDKMYWYQQDPGMELHLIHYSYGVNSTEKGDLSSESTVSRIRTEHFPLTLESARPSHTSQYLCASSEYRFSSYNEQFFGPGTRLTVL.

This clonotype was counted only a few times. This chain links TRBV2 with TRBJ2-3; 13 bases are a match to TRBD2. Germline lookup yields CDR1 SNHLY and CDR2 FYNNEI. The CDR3 is 17 residues long. V shed 4 bases and J 4 bases; nucleotides not matched to a gene: 8. CDR3 DNA sequence: TGTGCCAGCAGTGGCATTGGGACTAGCGGGGTCTCAGATACGCAGTATTTT. Protein sequence: CASSGIGTSGVSDTQYF.

In this sample, this clonotype turned up a few times. The V call is TRBV6-1, the J call TRBJ1-1, with a weak D call TRBD1 (5 bases). Germline CDR1 is MNHNS and CDR2 is SASEGT. The CDR3 has 15 residues. The V gene lost 5 bases and the J gene lost 0 bases, with 13 bases spanning the gap. The CDR3 spells CASSPMGEVNTEAFF. The CDR3 DNA follows: TGTGCCAGCAGTCCCATGGGGGAGGTGAACACTGAAGCTTTCTTT.

In its sample, this clonotype was seen a few times. The chain carries TRBV10-3 and TRBJ2-1; the match to TRBD2 covers 10 bases. This CDR3 contains 13 residues. The germline CDR1 and CDR2 sequences are ENHRY and SYGVKD. J was trimmed by 6 bases and V by 10 bases; bases with no gene match: 6. CDR3 amino acids: CATTAGGPNEQFF. The CDR3 coding sequence is TGTGCCACGACAGCGGGAGGGCCCAATGAGCAGTTCTTC.

This chain links TRBV20-1 with TRBJ1-1; possibly TRBD1 for D (6 bases). V was trimmed by 1 base and J by 1 base, leaving 13 bases between them. The germline V gene encodes CDR1 DFQATT and CDR2 SNEGSKA (reference sequence). The CDR3 runs 15 residues. The CDR3 here is CSARVYGGPNTEAFF. The DNA for the CDR3 is TGCAGTGCTAGAGTTTATGGGGGCCCGAACACTGAAGCTTTCTTT.

The J gene is TRBJ2-7, the V gene TRBV19; TRBD2 aligns across 8 bases. Germline V gene data show CDR1 as LNHDA and CDR2 as SQIVND (reference sequence). V trimming: 8 bases; J trimming: 2 bases; junction bases outside the gene matches: 5. The CDR3 loop spans 13 amino acids. CDR3 region: CASSTSGAYEQYF. In nucleotides, the CDR3 is TGTGCCAGTTCTACTAGCGGAGCCTACGAGCAGTACTTC.

The chain carries TRBV29-1 and TRBJ2-5, with D tentatively TRBD1 (6 bases). Germline V gene sequence: CDR1 SQVTM, CDR2 ANQGSEA. The V end was cut by 7 bases, the J end by 1 base, with 13 bases between. CDR3 length equals 13 residues. The CDR3 sequence is CSASTGIQETQYF. CDR3 in DNA: TGCAGCGCTTCGACAGGCATCCAAGAGACCCAGTACTTC.

The chain is built from TRBV4-1 and TRBJ2-1; TRBD2 matches at 9 bases. This CDR3 contains 19 residues. Germline V gives CDR1 MGHRA, CDR2 YSYEKL. V was clipped by 0 bases and J by 2 bases; unmatched bases: 11. The chain's CDR3 is CASSQDGGGAGGTYNEQFF. In DNA, the CDR3 is TGCGCCAGCAGCCAAGATGGGGGCGGAGCGGGAGGAACCTACAATGAGCAGTTCTTC.

The chain combines TRBV10-1 with TRBJ2-3; tentative D call: TRBD2 (6 bases). The CDR3 covers 15 residues. V was pared by 4 bases and J by 4 bases, with 15 bases between. Germline values: CDR1 WNHNN, CDR2 SYGVQD (reference sequence). The CDR3 region has the DNA TGCGCCAGCAGTGTTTCCGGGAGCGGCGCAGATACGCAGTATTTT. This translates into CASSVSGSGADTQYF.

This clonotype has a handful of counts. The chain carries TRBV10-3 and TRBJ2-2; D not resolved. V was clipped by 2 bases and J by 2 bases, with 6 bases between them. The CDR3 runs 14 residues. Per the germline V gene, CDR1 is ENHRY and CDR2 is SYGVKD. The CDR3 region is CAISERLNTGELFF. The CDR3 region has the DNA TGTGCCATCAGTGAGAGGCTAAACACCGGGGAGCTGTTTTTT.